This TCR beta chain was recovered during a study of T cells in Graves' hyperthyroidism and ophthalmopathy. Study results and caveats: The blood repertoire included most of the expanded thyroid clonotypes above 0.001. Ophthalmopathy was separated from stable hyperthyroidism by a 13 V-J model.

The CDR3 spans 15 residues. Germline-derived CDR1 and CDR2 are MGHDK and SYGVNS. Trimming removed 8 bases from V and 7 bases from J, with 24 bases in between. Many counts were recorded for this clonotype. The antigen remains undetermined. Exclusion followed for patients with uncontrolled infection, other autoimmune disease, pregnancy or lactation. RNA transcripts served as the template for amplifying TCR beta CDR3 regions. HTBI primers were the set used in a first-round RT-PCR of the TCR CDR3. TCRdb re-called the multiplex PCR reads through MiXCR, storing one row per CDR3 protein. The sample lists a few hundred thousand distinct CDR3 sequences, around 45% occurring once.

V and J are TRBV25-1 and TRBJ2-7, with D unresolved. The TCR sequence derives from a woman aged 18-29 years with Graves' hyperthyroidism. Sequenced sample: peripheral blood or thyroid tissue (not recorded which). For the CDR3, the DNA is TGTGCCAGCCACCCAATCGGGCAGGACCTTTGGGAGCAGTACTTC. It translates to CASHPIGQDLWEQYF.